The 16 T cell receptor beta chains below all came from one sample that was sequenced in a study of cytomegalovirus exposure and HLA in healthy donors. The PCR made use of 60 Vbeta and 13 Jbeta primers. TCRdb's copy holds only in-frame clones and misses some; the assay was immunoSEQ multiplex PCR. The data contain 100,000 to 150,000 clones, 15% to 17% of them singletons. The sequencing sample was made of PBMCs. The receptors here all came from a woman in her late teens or twenties in good health and CMV-seronegative.

V gene TRBV6-1 combines with J gene TRBJ1-2; weak D call: TRBD1 (5 bases). There are 16 residues in the CDR3. Germline V gene sequence: CDR1 MNHNS, CDR2 SASEGT. The ends were cut back, 0 bases at V and 7 bases at J, with 18 bases in the middle. CDR3 DNA sequence: TGTGCCAGCAGTGAAGCTCGGGGACTAGGGTGGAGTGGCTACACCTTC. Amino acids: CASSEARGLGWSGYTF.

This chain links TRBV19 with TRBJ2-1, with a possible D match to TRBD2 (7 bases). The CDR3 length is 15 residues. Germline loops: CDR1 LNHDA, CDR2 SQIVND (reference sequence). The ends were cut back, 8 bases at V and 7 bases at J, with 21 bases in the middle. CDR3 sequence reads: CASLDSRGGMNEQFF. The CDR3 DNA is TGTGCCAGTTTGGACAGCCGCGGGGGTATGAATGAGCAGTTCTTC.

This chain uses TRBV6-5 with TRBJ1-2, with TRBD1 matching 7 bases. Per germline, CDR1 MNHEY and CDR2 SVGAGI. The CDR3 length is 13 residues. V trimming: 4 bases; J trimming: 4 bases; junction bases outside the gene matches: 3. The CDR3 bases are TGTGCCAGCAGTTCGACAGGGTCCTATGGCTACACCTTC. Its translation: CASSSTGSYGYTF.

In the case of this clone: This same CDR3 is encoded by further DNA sequences in the sample. This chain uses TRBV5-1 with TRBJ2-7; D possibly corresponds to TRBD1 (7 bases). This CDR3 contains 14 residues. Trimming stripped 0 bases from V and 4 bases from J, with 11 bases between. Looked up from germline, CDR1 is SGHRS and CDR2 is YFSETQ. CDR3 nucleotides: TGCGCCAGCAGCTTGGCAGGGGGGCAATACGAGCAGTACTTC. Residues: CASSLAGGQYEQYF.

The rearrangement joins TRBV14 to TRBJ2-2; 9 bases fit TRBD1. V shed 1 base and J 7 bases; nucleotides not matched to a gene: 4. The CDR3 is 15 amino acids. Germline V gene data show CDR1 as SGHDN and CDR2 as FVKESK. The CDR3 DNA reads as TGTGCCAGCAGCCAAGGCGGGACAGGGTTCGGGGAGCTGTTTTTT. This codes for CASSQGGTGFGELFF.

This sequence joins TRBV19 and TRBJ2-5; perhaps TRBD1 as D (6 bases). Trimming took off 0 bases at V and 7 bases at J, with 15 bases between the two ends. Germline assignment: CDR1 LNHDA and CDR2 SQIVND (reference sequence). This CDR3 is built from 15 residues. CDR3 in amino acids: CASSIDPAGAGTQYF. DNA of the CDR3: TGTGCCAGTAGTATAGACCCGGCAGGGGCAGGGACCCAGTACTTC.

This rearrangement joins TRBV19 to TRBJ1-4, with D unresolved. The CDR3 has 17 residues. Germline V CDR1 and CDR2: LNHDA, SQIVND (reference sequence). The germline V and J ends were trimmed by 6 bases and 0 bases, with 17 bases remaining between them. The CDR3 loop reads CASSPPIEVATNEKLFF. CDR3 bases: TGTGCCAGTAGCCCACCCATAGAGGTTGCAACTAATGAAAAACTGTTTTTT.

This clone has just a few counts. The chain combines TRBV6-1 with TRBJ2-7, with 7 bases matching TRBD2. J gave up 1 base and V 4 bases, and 4 bases lay outside the gene matches. Per germline, CDR1 MNHNS and CDR2 SASEGT. The CDR3 totals 14 residues. The DNA of the CDR3 is TGTGCCAGCAGTGCGGGGGGTCTATCCTACGAGCAGTACTTC. Amino acids: CASSAGGLSYEQYF.

This clone was seen only a few times. The rearrangement uses TRBV5-1 and TRBJ2-1; 8 nucleotides match TRBD2. CDR1 and CDR2 (germline): SGHRS, YFSETQ. Losses at the gene ends were 2 bases for V and 5 bases for J; bases not matched to a gene: 6. CDR3 length equals 15 residues. The DNA for the CDR3 is TGCGCCAGCAGCTTTTGGTTAGCGGGAAACAATGAGCAGTTCTTC. This sequence encodes CASSFWLAGNNEQFF.

The chain couples TRBV4-3 to TRBJ2-3; 15 bases match TRBD2. Germline CDR1 and CDR2: LGHNA and YSLEER. V lost 3 bases and J lost 1; bases outside the gene matches: 11. This CDR3 region has 20 residues. CDR3 sequence: CASSHAGTSGGPQGTDTQYF. The CDR3 region has the DNA TGCGCCAGCAGCCACGCCGGGACTAGCGGGGGGCCTCAAGGCACAGATACGCAGTATTTT.

This clone has only a few counts. The chain employs TRBV7-6 and TRBJ1-6, with D uncertain. Germline V gene sequence: CDR1 SGHVS, CDR2 FNYEAQ. CDR3 length: 18 residues. The ends were cut back, 1 base at V and 0 bases at J, with 13 bases in the middle. DNA for the CDR3: TGTGCCAGCAGCTTAGAGGCGGAAGGATCCTCCTATAATTCACCCCTCCACTTT. Protein: CASSLEAEGSSYNSPLHF.

There are a few counts of this clone. The chain uses TRBV27 and TRBJ1-1; D uncertain. The CDR3 has 14 residues. The germline V and J ends were trimmed by 1 base and 4 bases, with 10 bases remaining between them. Germline V gives CDR1 MNHEY, CDR2 SMNVEV (reference sequence). CDR3 nucleotides: TGTGCCAGCAGTTTATTGGGCAGTAGCACTGAAGCTTTCTTT. Its protein is CASSLLGSSTEAFF.

Only a few counts were recorded for this clone. The CDR3 region is CSVGSEGVYGYTF. The CDR3, as DNA: TGCAGCGTTGGCTCCGAGGGTGTTTATGGCTACACCTTC. The rearrangement joins TRBV29-1 to TRBJ1-2, with D unresolved. Germline values: CDR1 SQVTM, CDR2 ANQGSEA. The CDR3 runs to 13 residues. V gave up 4 bases and J gave up 5 bases, with 14 bases separating them.

This clone was picked up a small number of times. This chain joins TRBV19 and TRBJ1-1, with 11 bases matching TRBD1. This CDR3 region has 14 residues. J was trimmed by 5 bases and V by 7 bases; bases with no gene match: 6. Germline V gene data show CDR1 as LNHDA and CDR2 as SQIVND (reference sequence). In DNA, the CDR3 is TGTGCCAGTACTAAGGACAGGGGGCAGACTGAAGCTTTCTTT. It codes for CASTKDRGQTEAFF. Looking up the rest from reference TRBV19 and TRBJ1-1 gives the full variable domain: DGGITQSPKYLFRKEGQNVTLSCEQNLNHDAMYWYRQDPGQGLRLIYYSQIVNDFQKGDIAEGYSVSREKKESFPLTVTSAQKNPTAFYLCASTKDRGQTEAFFGQGTRLTVV.

The CDR3 sequence: CASSQDYGRVHSPLHF. Here the CDR3 DNA reads TGCGCCAGCAGCCAAGATTACGGCAGGGTCCATTCACCCCTCCACTTT. V and J are TRBV4-3 and TRBJ1-6, with D tentatively TRBD1 (5 bases). The ends were cut back, 0 bases at V and 8 bases at J, with 14 bases in the middle. Germline V CDR1 and CDR2: LGHNA, YSLEER. The CDR3 covers 16 residues.

The sample holds a few counts of this clone. The V and J genes are TRBV30 and TRBJ1-2; D possibly corresponds to TRBD1 (5 bases). Looked up from germline, CDR1 is GTSNPN and CDR2 is SVGIG (reference sequence). Trimming stripped 1 base from V and 2 bases from J, with 8 bases between. The CDR3 sequence is 13 residues long. CDR3 amino acids: CAWSGGENYGYTF. CDR3 in DNA: TGTGCCTGGAGTGGGGGGGAGAACTATGGCTACACCTTC.